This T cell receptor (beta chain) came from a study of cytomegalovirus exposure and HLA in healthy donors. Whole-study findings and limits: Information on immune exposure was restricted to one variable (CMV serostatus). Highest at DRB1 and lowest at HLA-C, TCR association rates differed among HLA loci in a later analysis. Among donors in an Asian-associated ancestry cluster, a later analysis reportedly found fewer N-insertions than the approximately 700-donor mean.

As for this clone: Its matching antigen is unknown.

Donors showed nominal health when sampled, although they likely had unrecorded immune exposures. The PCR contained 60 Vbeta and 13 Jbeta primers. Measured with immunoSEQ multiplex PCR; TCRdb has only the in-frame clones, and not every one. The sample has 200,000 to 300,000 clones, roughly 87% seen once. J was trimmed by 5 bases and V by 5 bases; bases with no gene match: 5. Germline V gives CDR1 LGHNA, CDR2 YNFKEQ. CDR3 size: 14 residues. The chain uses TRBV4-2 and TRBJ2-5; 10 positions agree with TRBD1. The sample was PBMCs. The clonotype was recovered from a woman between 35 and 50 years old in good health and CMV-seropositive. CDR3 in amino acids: CASSDLDRGETQYF. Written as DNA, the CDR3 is TGTGCCAGCAGCGACTTGGACAGGGGGGAGACCCAGTACTTC.